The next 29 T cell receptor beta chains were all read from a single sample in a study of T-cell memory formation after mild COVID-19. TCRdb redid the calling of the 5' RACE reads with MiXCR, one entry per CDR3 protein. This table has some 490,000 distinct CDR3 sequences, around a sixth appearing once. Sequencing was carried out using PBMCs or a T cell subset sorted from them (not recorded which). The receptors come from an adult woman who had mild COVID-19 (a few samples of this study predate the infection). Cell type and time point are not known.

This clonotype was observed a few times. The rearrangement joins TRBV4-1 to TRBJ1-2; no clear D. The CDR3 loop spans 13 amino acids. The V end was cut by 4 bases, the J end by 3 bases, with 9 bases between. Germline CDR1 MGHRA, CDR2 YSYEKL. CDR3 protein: CASSRVGDYGYTF. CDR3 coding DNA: TGCGCCAGCAGCCGAGTCGGCGACTATGGCTACACCTTC.

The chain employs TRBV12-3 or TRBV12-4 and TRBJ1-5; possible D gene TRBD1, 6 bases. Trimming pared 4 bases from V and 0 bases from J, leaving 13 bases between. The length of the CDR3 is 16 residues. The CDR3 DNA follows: TGTGCCAGCAGTTCCTTCGGGACATATAGCAATCAGCCCCAGCATTTT. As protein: CASSSFGTYSNQPQHF.

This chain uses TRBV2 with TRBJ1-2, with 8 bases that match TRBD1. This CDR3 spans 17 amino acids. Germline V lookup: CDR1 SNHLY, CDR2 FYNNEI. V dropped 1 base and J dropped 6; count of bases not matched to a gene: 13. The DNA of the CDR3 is TGTGCCAGCAGTGAAGACCGGACAGGGTGGTCGGTGGATGGCTACACCTTC. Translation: CASSEDRTGWSVDGYTF.

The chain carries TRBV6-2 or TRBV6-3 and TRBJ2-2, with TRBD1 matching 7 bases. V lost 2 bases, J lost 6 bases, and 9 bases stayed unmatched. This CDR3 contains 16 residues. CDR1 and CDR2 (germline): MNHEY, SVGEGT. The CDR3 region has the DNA TGTGCCAGCAGTTACCCTCCGACAGGGATCCCCGGGGAGCTGTTTTTT. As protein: CASSYPPTGIPGELFF.

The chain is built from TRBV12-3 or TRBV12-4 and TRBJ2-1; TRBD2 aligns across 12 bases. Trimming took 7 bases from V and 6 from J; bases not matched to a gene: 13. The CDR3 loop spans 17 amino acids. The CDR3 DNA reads TGTGCCAGCACCCTCATATTGACTAGCGGGAGTGTCAATGAGCAGTTCTTC. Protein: CASTLILTSGSVNEQFF.

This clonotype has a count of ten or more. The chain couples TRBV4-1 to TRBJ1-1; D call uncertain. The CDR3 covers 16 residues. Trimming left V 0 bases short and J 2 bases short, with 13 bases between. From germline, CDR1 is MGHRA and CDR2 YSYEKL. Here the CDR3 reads CASSQEPSLLNTEAFF. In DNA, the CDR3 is TGCGCCAGCAGCCAAGAACCTTCTTTGCTAAACACTGAAGCTTTCTTT.

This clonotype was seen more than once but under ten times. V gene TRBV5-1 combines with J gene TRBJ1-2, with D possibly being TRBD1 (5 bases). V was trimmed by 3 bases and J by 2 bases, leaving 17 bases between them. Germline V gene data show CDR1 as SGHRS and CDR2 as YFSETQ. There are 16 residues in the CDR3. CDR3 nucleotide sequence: TGCGCCAGCAGCTGGGGGACCGGGACGGTGAACTATGGCTACACCTTC. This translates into CASSWGTGTVNYGYTF.

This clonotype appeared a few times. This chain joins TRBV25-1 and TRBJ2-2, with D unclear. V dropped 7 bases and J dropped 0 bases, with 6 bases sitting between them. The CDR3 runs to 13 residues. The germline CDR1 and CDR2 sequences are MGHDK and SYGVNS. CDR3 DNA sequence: TGTGCCAGCATCGGAACGAACACCGGGGAGCTGTTTTTT. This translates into CASIGTNTGELFF. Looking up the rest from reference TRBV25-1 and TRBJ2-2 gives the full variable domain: EADIYQTPRYLVIGTGKKITLECSQTMGHDKMYWYQQDPGMELHLIHYSYGVNSTEKGDLSSESTVSRIRTEHFPLTLESARPSHTSQYLCASIGTNTGELFFGEGSRLTVL.

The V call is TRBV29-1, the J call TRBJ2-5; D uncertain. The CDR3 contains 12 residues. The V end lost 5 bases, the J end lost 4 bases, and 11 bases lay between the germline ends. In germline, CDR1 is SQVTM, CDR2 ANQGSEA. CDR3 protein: CSVLGWGETQYF. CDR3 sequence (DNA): TGCAGCGTTCTCGGTTGGGGAGAGACCCAGTACTTC.

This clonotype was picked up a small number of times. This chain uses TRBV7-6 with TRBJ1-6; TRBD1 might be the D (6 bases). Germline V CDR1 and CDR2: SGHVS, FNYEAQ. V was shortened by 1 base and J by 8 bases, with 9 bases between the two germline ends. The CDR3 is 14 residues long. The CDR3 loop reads CASSLGQAYSPLHF. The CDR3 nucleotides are TGTGCCAGCAGCTTAGGACAGGCGTATTCACCCCTCCACTTT.

CDR3 DNA: TGTGCCAGCAGCTTAGTGGCACAGGGGATCGATGGCTACACCTTC. Its protein is CASSLVAQGIDGYTF. This sequence joins TRBV11-2 and TRBJ1-2; TRBD1 agrees at 7 bases. Trimming at V came to 1 base and at J to 6 bases, leaving 8 bases not matched to a gene. The CDR3 has 15 residues. Germline assignment: CDR1 SGHAT and CDR2 FQNNGV.

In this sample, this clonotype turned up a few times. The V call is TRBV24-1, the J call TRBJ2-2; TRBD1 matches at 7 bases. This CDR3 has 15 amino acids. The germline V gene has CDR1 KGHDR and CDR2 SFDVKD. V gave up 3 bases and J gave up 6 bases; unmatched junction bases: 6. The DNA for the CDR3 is TGTGCCACCAGTGATCCAGGGGGATGGGCCGGGGAGCTGTTTTTT. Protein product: CATSDPGGWAGELFF.

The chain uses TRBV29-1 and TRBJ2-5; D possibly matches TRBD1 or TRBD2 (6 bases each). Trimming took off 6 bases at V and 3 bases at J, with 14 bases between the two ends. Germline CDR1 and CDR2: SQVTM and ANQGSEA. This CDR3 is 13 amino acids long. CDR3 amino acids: CSVRLGGKETQYF. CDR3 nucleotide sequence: TGCAGCGTGCGACTAGGGGGAAAAGAGACCCAGTACTTC.

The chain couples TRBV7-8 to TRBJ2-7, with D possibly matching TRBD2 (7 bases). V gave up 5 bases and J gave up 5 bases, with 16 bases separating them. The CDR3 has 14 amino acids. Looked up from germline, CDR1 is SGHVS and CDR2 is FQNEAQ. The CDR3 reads CASSPYGGPHEQYF. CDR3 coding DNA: TGTGCCAGCAGCCCCTACGGGGGGCCCCACGAGCAGTACTTC.

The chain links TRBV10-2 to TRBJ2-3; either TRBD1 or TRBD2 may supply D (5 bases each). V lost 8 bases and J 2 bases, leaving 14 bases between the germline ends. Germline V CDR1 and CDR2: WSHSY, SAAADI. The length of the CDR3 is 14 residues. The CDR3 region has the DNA TGCGCCAGCGCGAGCAGAGGGACCACAGATACGCAGTATTTT. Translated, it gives CASASRGTTDTQYF.

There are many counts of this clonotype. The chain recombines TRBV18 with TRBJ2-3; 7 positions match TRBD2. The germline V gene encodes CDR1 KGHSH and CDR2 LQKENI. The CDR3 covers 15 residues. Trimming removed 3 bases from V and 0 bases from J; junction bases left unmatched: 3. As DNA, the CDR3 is TGTGCCAGCTCACCCGGGGGGACTAGCACAGATACGCAGTATTTT. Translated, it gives CASSPGGTSTDTQYF.

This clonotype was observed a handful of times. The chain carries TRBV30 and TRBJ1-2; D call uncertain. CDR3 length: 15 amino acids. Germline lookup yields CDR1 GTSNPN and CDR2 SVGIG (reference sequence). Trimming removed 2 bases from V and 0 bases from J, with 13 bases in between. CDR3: CAWSKPGWANYGYTF. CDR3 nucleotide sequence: TGTGCCTGGAGTAAACCAGGTTGGGCTAACTATGGCTACACCTTC.

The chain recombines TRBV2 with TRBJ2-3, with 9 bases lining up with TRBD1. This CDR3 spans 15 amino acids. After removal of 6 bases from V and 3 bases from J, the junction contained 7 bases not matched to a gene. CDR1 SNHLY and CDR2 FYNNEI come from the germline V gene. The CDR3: CASRVGQGRTDTQYF. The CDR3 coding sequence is TGTGCCAGCAGGGTGGGACAGGGACGTACAGATACGCAGTATTTT.

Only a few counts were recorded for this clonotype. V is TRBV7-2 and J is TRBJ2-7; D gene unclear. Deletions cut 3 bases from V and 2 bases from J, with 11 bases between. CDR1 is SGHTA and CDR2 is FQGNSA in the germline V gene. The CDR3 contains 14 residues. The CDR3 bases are TGTGCCAGCAGCTTCCCCAGGCCACCCTACGAGCAGTACTTC. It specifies CASSFPRPPYEQYF.

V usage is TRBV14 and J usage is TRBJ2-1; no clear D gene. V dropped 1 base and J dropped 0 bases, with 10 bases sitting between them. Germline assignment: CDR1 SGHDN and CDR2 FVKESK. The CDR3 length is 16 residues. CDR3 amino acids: CASSQVVGTSYNEQFF. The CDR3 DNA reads TGTGCCAGCAGCCAAGTAGTCGGCACCTCCTACAATGAGCAGTTCTTC.

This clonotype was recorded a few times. The CDR3: CASTIRGPGTDTQYF. The DNA for the CDR3 is TGTGCCAGCACCATCCGAGGACCTGGCACAGATACGCAGTATTTT. The chain has TRBV7-8 and TRBJ2-3; D is unresolved. Germline CDR1 is SGHVS and CDR2 is FQNEAQ. Between the trimmed V and J ends, which lost 7 bases and 1 base, there was a span of 15 bases. The CDR3 loop spans 15 amino acids.

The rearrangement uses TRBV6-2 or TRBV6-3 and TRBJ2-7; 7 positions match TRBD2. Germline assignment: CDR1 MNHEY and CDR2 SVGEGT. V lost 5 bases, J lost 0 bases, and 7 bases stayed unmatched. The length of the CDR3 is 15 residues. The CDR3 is CASSHSSGRSYEQYF. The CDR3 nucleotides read TGTGCCAGCAGTCATTCTAGCGGTCGCTCCTACGAGCAGTACTTC.

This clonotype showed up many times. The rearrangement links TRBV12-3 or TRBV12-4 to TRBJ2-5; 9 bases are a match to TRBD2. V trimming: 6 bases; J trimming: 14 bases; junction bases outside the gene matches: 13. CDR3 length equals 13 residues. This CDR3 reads CASSNTGTSSPYF. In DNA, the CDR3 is TGTGCCAGCAGCAACACCGGGACTAGCTCTCCATACTTC.

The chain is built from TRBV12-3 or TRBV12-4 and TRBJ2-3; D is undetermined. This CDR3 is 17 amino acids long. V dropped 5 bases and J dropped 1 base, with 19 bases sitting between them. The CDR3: CASSLTLKITGTDTQYF. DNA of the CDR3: TGTGCCAGCAGTCTTACCTTAAAAATAACTGGCACAGATACGCAGTATTTT.

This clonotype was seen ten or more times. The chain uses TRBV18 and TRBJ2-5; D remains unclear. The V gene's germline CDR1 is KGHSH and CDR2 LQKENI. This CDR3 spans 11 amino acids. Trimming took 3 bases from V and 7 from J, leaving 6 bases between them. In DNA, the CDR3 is TGTGCCAGCTCACCGGGCGGGACCCAGTACTTC. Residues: CASSPGGTQYF. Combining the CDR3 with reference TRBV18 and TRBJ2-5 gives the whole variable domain NAGVMQNPRHLVRRRGQEARLRCSPMKGHSHVYWYRQLPEEGLKFMVYLQKENIIDESGMPKERFSAEFPKEGPSILRIQQVVRGDSAAYFCASSPGGTQYFGPGTRLLVL.

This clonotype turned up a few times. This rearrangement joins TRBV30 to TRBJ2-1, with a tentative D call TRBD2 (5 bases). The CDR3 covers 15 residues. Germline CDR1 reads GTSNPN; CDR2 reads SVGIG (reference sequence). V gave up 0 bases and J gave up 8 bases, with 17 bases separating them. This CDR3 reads CAWSVAASPTDEQFF. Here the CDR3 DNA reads TGTGCCTGGAGTGTAGCGGCTAGCCCAACCGATGAGCAGTTCTTC. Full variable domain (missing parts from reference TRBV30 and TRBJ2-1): SQTIHQWPATLVQPVGSPLSLECTVEGTSNPNLYWYRQAAGRGLQLLFYSVGIGQISSEVPQNLSASRPQDRQFILSSKKLLLSDSGFYLCAWSVAASPTDEQFFGPGTRLTVL.

The CDR3 here is CASNPRLAVSTDTQYF. The CDR3 coding sequence is TGTGCCAGCAACCCCCGACTAGCGGTTAGCACAGATACGCAGTATTTT. This chain connects TRBV27 to TRBJ2-3; 9 bases match TRBD2. CDR1 MNHEY and CDR2 SMNVEV come from the germline V gene (reference sequence). Trimming removed 7 bases from V and 0 bases from J; junction bases left unmatched: 8. This CDR3 spans 16 amino acids.

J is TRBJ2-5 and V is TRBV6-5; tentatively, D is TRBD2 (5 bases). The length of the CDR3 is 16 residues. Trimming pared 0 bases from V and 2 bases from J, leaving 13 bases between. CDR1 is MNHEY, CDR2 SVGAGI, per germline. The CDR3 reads CASSYSSSGGQETQYF. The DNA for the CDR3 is TGTGCCAGCAGTTACTCGAGCAGCGGAGGACAAGAGACCCAGTACTTC.

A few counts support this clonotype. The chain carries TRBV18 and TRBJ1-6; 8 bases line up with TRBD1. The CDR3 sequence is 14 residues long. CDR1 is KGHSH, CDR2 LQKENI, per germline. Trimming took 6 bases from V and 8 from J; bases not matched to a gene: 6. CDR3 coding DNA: TGTGCCAGCTCCCGACAGGGGCTGGATTCACCCCTCCACTTT. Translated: CASSRQGLDSPLHF.